This T cell receptor beta chain is drawn from a study of shared clonotypes between healthy human individuals. The CDR3 is made up of 14 amino acids. The germline gives CDR1 MNHEY, CDR2 SVGAGI. V was shortened by 2 bases and J by 2 bases, with 7 bases between the two germline ends. Assay execution took place at the deep level. Genomic DNA per cell subset filled all wells of several immunoSEQ plates. Some clones are missing from TCRdb's copy, which holds only in-frame ones; the method was immunoSEQ multiplex PCR. Here the sample spans about 470,000 clones, about four fifths being singletons. This TCR was sampled from a middle-aged woman in good health. Some clones in this sample may be carry-over from other donors' samples. V is TRBV6-5 and J is TRBJ1-5; D remains ambiguous. Sample: PBMCs. In DNA, the CDR3 is TGTGCCAGCAGTTACAGGCTTGGCAATCAGCCCCAGCATTTT. This sequence encodes CASSYRLGNQPQHF.